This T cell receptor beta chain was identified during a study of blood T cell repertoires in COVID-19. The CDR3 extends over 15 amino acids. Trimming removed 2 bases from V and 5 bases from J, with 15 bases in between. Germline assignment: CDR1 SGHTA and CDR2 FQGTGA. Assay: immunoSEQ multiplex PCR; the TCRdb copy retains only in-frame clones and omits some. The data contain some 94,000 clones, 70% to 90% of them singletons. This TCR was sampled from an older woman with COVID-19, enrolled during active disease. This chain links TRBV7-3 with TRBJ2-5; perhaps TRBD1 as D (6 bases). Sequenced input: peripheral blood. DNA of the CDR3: TGTGCCAGCAGCTTAGGGAGTGTTAGGGGGGAGACCCAGTACTTC. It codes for CASSLGSVRGETQYF.